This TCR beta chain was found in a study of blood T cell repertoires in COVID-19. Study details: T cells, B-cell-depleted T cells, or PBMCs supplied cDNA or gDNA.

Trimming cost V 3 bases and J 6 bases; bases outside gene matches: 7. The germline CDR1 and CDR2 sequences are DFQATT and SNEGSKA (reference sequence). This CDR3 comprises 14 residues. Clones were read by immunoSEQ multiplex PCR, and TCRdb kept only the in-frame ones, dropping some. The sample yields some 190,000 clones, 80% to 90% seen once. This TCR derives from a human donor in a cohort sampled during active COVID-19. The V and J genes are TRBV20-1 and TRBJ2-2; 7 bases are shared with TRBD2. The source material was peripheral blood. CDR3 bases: TGCAGTGCTAGTTCAGGGAGGGATTCCGGGGAGCTGTTTTTT. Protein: CSASSGRDSGELFF.